One and the same sample provided the 20 T cell receptor beta chains below, sequenced in a study of T cell responses to AZD1222 COVID-19 vaccine. Produced via immunoSEQ multiplex PCR; TCRdb's table is partial and in-frame only. The sample lists some 130,000 clones, roughly 92% seen once, with 1.1% in the top ten. The sequencing here drew on peripheral blood, taken 28 days after the second AZD1222 dose. The receptors here all came from an adult who received the AZD1222 COVID-19 vaccine.

The rearrangement links TRBV12-3 or TRBV12-4 to TRBJ2-5; TRBD1 is a possible D gene (6 bases). Trimming removed 6 bases at V and 4 bases at J, with 12 bases between. This CDR3 is 13 amino acids long. CDR3 protein: CASRNRVGETQYF. The CDR3 DNA reads as TGTGCCAGCAGGAACAGGGTAGGAGAGACCCAGTACTTC.

The chain is built from TRBV27 and TRBJ2-3; D possibly matches TRBD1 or TRBD2 (5 bases each). Trimming pared 5 bases from V and 1 base from J, leaving 13 bases between. Germline V gene sequence: CDR1 MNHEY, CDR2 SMNVEV (reference sequence). This CDR3 has 15 residues. As DNA, the CDR3 is TGTGCCAGCAGTCCCTTCCGGGGCGGCACAGATACGCAGTATTTT. Translating it yields CASSPFRGGTDTQYF.

This sequence joins TRBV7-2 and TRBJ1-2; 9 bases agree with TRBD1. Germline CDR1 is SGHTA and CDR2 is FQGNSA. The V segment lost 4 bases and the J segment 7 bases; nucleotides outside the gene matches: 13. The CDR3 runs 16 residues. For the CDR3, the DNA is TGTGCCAGCAGCTCACGACCGGGACAGGGTGCCTCTGGCTACACCTTC. Protein sequence: CASSSRPGQGASGYTF.

Only one count was recorded for this clone. The junction departs from germline at one end; a sequencing error may be responsible. V gene TRBV2 combines with J gene TRBJ2-7; TRBD1 matches at 8 bases. From germline, CDR1 is SNHLY and CDR2 FYNNEI. The CDR3 is made up of 15 amino acids. CDR3 DNA sequence: TGTGCCAGCAGAGAAGTAGGCCCAGGGGGCCACGAGCAGTACTTC. As protein: CASREVGPGGHEQYF.

The chain is built from TRBV5-3 and TRBJ1-1; TRBD1 agrees at 8 bases. TRBV5-3 is identified as an open reading frame with a role that is uncertain. V was pared by 2 bases and J by 1 base, with 13 bases of the junction left unmatched. The CDR3 length is 18 residues. DNA for the CDR3: TGTGCCAGAAGCTTCGACAGGGGCTACCATAGAAAGAACACTGAAGCTTTCTTT. Protein: CARSFDRGYHRKNTEAFF.

This clone appeared a single time. The chain employs TRBV5-1 and TRBJ2-5; D is undetermined. This CDR3 comprises 15 residues. The germline gives CDR1 SGHRS, CDR2 YFSETQ. V was shortened by 0 bases and J by 5 bases, with 14 bases between the two germline ends. CDR3 sequence reads: CASSLVTGLAETQYF. CDR3 coding DNA: TGCGCCAGCAGCTTGGTGACCGGCTTGGCGGAGACCCAGTACTTC. The full variable domain, completed using reference TRBV5-1 and TRBJ2-5, is KAGVTQTPRYLIKTRGQQVTLSCSPISGHRSVSWYQQTPGQGLQFLFEYFSETQRNKGNFPGRFSGRQFSNSRSEMNVSTLELGDSALYLCASSLVTGLAETQYFGPGTRLLVL.

The chain combines TRBV4-3 with TRBJ1-2, with D maybe TRBD1 (5 bases). Trimming removed 4 bases from V and 8 bases from J, with 20 bases in between. CDR3 length: 15 amino acids. The germline V gene has CDR1 LGHNA and CDR2 YSLEER. The CDR3: CASSPLGRGEGGYTF. The CDR3 coding sequence is TGCGCCAGCAGCCCTCTCGGGAGGGGAGAGGGAGGCTACACCTTC.

This rearrangement joins TRBV18 to TRBJ2-1; D tentatively reads TRBD1 or TRBD2 (6 bases each). CDR3 length: 13 amino acids. V was pared by 3 bases and J by 7 bases, with 10 bases between. The germline CDR1 and CDR2 sequences are KGHSH and LQKENI. The chain's CDR3 is CASSPEGGNEQFF. The CDR3 coding sequence is TGTGCCAGCTCACCCGAGGGGGGTAATGAGCAGTTCTTC.

The rearrangement links TRBV7-2 to TRBJ2-7; unclear D gene. The V gene's germline CDR1 is SGHTA and CDR2 FQGNSA. The CDR3 extends over 12 amino acids. Trimming removed 6 bases at V and 0 bases at J, with 6 bases between. CDR3 residues: CASRRFSYEQYF. CDR3 nucleotides: TGTGCCAGCAGACGATTCTCCTACGAGCAGTACTTC.

The chain uses TRBV5-4 and TRBJ2-7; D ambiguous. Germline V gene data show CDR1 as SGHNT and CDR2 as YYREEE (reference sequence). The V end lost 3 bases, the J end lost 1 base, and 5 bases lay between the germline ends. CDR3 length equals 12 residues. This chain's CDR3 is CASSSTSYEQYF. CDR3 bases: TGTGCCAGCAGCTCGACTTCCTACGAGCAGTACTTC. Filled out from reference TRBV5-4 and TRBJ2-7, the complete variable domain reads ETGVTQSPTHLIKTRGQQVTLRCSSQSGHNTVSWYQQALGQGPQFIFQYYREEENGRGNFPPRFSGLQFPNYSSELNVNALELDDSALYLCASSSTSYEQYFGPGTRLTVT.

V gene TRBV7-2 combines with J gene TRBJ2-1; weak D call: TRBD1 (5 bases). From germline, CDR1 is SGHTA and CDR2 FQGNSA. Trimming shortened V by 0 bases and J by 4 bases, and 10 bases separated the two germline ends. The CDR3 has 15 amino acids. The CDR3 region is CASSLAHRGYNEQFF. CDR3 in DNA: TGTGCCAGCAGCTTAGCCCATAGGGGTTACAATGAGCAGTTCTTC.

The CDR3 spells CAGSCEAFF. CDR3 bases: TGTGCCGGTTCATGTGAAGCTTTCTTT. The V gene is TRBV19, the J gene TRBJ1-1, with D unresolved. The CDR3 runs to 9 residues. CDR1 is LNHDA and CDR2 is SQIVND in the germline V gene (reference sequence). V was shortened by 11 bases and J by 7 bases, with 8 bases between the two germline ends.

This clone was observed a single time. This chain's CDR3 is CASISGSGPQHF. Written as DNA, the CDR3 is TGTGCCAGCATTAGCGGTTCAGGGCCCCAGCATTTT. The genes are TRBV12-3 or TRBV12-4 and TRBJ1-5; D is ambiguous. V lost 7 bases to trimming and J lost 9 bases, with 13 bases between them. The CDR3 has 12 amino acids.

The chain combines TRBV18 with TRBJ2-1; TRBD2 agrees at 7 bases. CDR3 size: 13 residues. Germline CDR1 reads KGHSH; CDR2 reads LQKENI. The V segment lost 0 bases and the J segment 8 bases; nucleotides outside the gene matches: 1. In DNA, the CDR3 is TGTGCCAGCTCACCACCGGGGGGGGATGAGCAGTTCTTC. Protein product: CASSPPGGDEQFF.

This rearrangement joins TRBV7-9 to TRBJ1-1; no firm D call. The CDR3 is 13 amino acids. The V end was cut by 1 base, the J end by 3 bases, with 6 bases between. The germline CDR1 and CDR2 sequences are SEHNR and FQNEAQ (reference sequence). CDR3 coding DNA: TGTGCCAGCAGCTTAGAGACATACACTGAAGCTTTCTTT. It codes for CASSLETYTEAFF.

J is TRBJ2-5 and V is TRBV11-3; D is perhaps TRBD2 (6 bases). The V gene lost 1 base and the J gene lost 2 bases, with 11 bases spanning the gap. CDR3 length: 15 residues. CDR1 SGHNT and CDR2 YENEEA come from the germline V gene. For the CDR3, the DNA is TGTGCCAGCAGCTTAGGCGGGACTGCGCAAGAGACCCAGTACTTC. It encodes CASSLGGTAQETQYF.

The gene calls are TRBV5-6 and TRBJ1-3, with TRBD1 identical over 7 bases. Unmatched junction bases numbered 5, after V lost 4 bases and J lost 1 base. The CDR3 has 15 residues. Germline CDR1 is SGHDT and CDR2 is YYEEEE. CDR3 in amino acids: CASSRQGGSGNTIYF. In DNA form, the CDR3 reads TGTGCCAGCAGCCGACAGGGTGGGTCTGGAAACACCATATATTTT.

The V call is TRBV7-6, the J call TRBJ1-1, with TRBD1 as a possible D gene (5 bases). The CDR3 has 15 amino acids. V lost 4 bases to trimming and J lost 0 bases, with 12 bases between them. Looked up from germline, CDR1 is SGHVS and CDR2 is FNYEAQ. Written as DNA, the CDR3 is TGTGCCAGCAGCTGGGGACCGGGCCTGAACACTGAAGCTTTCTTT. Translating it yields CASSWGPGLNTEAFF.

The CDR3 region has the DNA TGTGCCACCAGTGCTTTTCGGAACACAGATACGCAGTATTTT. Translating gives CATSAFRNTDTQYF. The chain joins TRBV24-1 to TRBJ2-3; no clear D. Trimming removed 5 bases at V and 2 bases at J, with 10 bases between. The CDR3 loop spans 14 amino acids. CDR1 KGHDR and CDR2 SFDVKD come from the germline V gene.

This clone has only one observation. The rearrangement links TRBV29-1 to TRBJ2-7; D gene uncertain. Germline V gene lookup returns CDR1 SQVTM and CDR2 ANQGSEA. The V end was cut by 0 bases, the J end by 0 bases, with 9 bases between. This CDR3 contains 14 residues. The CDR3 nucleotides read TGCAGCGTTGAAGATGGCTCGAGCTCCTACGAGCAGTACTTC. Translated: CSVEDGSSSYEQYF.